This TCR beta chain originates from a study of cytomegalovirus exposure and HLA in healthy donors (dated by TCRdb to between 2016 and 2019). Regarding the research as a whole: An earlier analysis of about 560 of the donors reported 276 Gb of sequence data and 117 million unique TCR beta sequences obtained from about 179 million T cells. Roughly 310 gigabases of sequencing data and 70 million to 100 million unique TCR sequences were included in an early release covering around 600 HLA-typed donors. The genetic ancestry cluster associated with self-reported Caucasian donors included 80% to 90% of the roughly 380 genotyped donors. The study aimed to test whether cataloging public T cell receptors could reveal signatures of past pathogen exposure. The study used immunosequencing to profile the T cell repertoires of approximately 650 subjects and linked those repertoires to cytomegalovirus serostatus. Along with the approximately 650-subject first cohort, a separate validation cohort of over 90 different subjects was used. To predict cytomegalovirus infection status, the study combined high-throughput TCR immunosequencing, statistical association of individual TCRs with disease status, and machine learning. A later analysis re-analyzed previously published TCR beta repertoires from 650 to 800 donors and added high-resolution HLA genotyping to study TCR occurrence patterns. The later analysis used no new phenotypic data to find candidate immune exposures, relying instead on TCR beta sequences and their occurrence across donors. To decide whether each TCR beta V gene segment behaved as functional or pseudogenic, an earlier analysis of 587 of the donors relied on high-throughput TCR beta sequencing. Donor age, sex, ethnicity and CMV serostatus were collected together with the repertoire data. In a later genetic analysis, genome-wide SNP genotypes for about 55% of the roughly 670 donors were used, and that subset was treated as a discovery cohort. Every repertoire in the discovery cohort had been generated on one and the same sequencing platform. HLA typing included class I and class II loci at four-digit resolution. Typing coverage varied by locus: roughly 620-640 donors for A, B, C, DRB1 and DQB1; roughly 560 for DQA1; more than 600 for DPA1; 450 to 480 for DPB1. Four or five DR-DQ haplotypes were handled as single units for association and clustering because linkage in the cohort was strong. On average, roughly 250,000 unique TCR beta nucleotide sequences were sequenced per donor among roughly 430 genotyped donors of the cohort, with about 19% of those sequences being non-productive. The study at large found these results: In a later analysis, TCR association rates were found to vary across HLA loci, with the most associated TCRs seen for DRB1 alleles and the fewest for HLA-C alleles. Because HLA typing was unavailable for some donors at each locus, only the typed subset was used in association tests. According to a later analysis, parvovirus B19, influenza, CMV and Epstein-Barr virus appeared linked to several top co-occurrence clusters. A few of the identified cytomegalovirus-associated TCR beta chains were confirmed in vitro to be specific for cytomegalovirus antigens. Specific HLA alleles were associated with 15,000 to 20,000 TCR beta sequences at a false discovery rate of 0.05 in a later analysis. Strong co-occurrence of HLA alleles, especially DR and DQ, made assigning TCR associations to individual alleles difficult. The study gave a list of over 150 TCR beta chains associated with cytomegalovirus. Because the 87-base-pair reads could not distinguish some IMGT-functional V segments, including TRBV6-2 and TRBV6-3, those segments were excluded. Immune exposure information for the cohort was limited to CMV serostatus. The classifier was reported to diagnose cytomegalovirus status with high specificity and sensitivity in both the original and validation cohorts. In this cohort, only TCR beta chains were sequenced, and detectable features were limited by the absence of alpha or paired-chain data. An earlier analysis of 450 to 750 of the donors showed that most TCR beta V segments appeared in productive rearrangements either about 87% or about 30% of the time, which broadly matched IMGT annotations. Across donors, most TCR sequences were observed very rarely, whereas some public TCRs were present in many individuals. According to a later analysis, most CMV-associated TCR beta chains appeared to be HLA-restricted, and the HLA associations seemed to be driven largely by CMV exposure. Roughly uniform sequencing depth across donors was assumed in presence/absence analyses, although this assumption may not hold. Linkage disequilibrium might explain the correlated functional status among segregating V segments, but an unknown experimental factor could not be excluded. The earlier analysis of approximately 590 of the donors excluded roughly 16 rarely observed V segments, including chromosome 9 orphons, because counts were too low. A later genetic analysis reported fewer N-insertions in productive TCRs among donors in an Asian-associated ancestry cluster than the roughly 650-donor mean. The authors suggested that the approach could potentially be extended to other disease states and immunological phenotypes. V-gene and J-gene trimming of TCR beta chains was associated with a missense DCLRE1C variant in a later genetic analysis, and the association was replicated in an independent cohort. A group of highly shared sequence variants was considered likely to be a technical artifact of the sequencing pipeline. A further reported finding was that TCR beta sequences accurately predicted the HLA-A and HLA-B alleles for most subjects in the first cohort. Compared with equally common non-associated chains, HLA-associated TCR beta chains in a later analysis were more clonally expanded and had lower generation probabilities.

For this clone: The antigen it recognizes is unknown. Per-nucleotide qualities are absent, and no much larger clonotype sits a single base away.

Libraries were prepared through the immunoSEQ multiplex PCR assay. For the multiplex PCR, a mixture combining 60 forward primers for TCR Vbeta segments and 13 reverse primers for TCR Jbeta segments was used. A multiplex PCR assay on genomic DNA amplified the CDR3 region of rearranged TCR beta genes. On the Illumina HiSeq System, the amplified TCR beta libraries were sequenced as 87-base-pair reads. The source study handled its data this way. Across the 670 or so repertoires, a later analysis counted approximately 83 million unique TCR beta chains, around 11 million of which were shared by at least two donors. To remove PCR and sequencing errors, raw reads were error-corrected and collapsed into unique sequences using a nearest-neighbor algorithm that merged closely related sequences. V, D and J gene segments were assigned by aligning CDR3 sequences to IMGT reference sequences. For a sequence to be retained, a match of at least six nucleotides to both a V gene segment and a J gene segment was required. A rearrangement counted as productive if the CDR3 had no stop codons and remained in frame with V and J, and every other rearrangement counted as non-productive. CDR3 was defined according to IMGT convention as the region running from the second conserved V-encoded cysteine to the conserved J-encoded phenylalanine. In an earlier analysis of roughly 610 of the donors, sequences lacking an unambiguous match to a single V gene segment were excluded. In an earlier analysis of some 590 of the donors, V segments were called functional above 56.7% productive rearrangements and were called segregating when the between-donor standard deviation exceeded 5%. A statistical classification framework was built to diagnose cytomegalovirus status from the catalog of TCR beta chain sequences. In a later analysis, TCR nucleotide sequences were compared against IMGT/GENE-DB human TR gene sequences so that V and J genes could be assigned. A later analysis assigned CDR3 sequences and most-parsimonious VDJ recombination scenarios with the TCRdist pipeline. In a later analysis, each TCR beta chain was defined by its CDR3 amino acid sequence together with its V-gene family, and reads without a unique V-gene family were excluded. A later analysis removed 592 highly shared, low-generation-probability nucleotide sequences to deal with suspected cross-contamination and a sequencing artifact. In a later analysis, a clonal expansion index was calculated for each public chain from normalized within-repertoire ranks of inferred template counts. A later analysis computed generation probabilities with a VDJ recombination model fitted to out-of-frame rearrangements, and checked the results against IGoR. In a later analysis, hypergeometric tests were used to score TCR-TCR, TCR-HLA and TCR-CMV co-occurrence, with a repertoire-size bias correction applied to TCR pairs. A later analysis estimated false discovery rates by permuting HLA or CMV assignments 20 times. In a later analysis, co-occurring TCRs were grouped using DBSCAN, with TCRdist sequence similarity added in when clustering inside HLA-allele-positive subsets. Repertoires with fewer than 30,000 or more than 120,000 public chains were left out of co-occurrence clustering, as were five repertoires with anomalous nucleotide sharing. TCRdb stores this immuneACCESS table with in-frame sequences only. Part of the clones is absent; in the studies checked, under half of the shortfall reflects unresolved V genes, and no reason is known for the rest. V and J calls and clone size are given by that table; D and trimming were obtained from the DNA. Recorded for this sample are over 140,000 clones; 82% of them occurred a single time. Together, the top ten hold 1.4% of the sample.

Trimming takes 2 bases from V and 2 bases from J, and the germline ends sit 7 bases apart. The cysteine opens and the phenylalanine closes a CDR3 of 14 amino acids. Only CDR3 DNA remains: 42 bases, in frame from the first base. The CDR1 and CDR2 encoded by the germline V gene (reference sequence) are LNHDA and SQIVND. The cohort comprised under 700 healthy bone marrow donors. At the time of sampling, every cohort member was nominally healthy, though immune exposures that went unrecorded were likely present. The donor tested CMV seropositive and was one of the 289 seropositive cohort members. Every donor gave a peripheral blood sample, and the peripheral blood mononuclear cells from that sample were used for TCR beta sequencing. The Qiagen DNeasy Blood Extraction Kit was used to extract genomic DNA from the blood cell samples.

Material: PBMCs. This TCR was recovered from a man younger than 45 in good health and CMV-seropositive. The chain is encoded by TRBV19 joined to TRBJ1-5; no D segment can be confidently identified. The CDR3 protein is CASSIRRGNQPQHF. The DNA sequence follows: TGTGCCAGTAGTATAAGGAGGGGCAATCAGCCCCAGCATTTT.